This entry lists 16 T cell receptor beta chains sequenced from one sample in a study of blood T cells in healthy people across ages. A sample-barcoded 5' primer and a J-beta primer mix were used in a second PCR of about 6 to 11 cycles. A single record per CDR3 protein comes from TCRdb applying MiXCR to the 5' RACE reads. Of about 670,000 distinct CDR3 sequences in the sample, around 41% are singletons; the top ten hold approximately 29%. The sequenced sample was blood. The source of these receptors is an older man in good health.

Turning to this clonotype: A much larger clone lies one base from this, so it may be a read error. The rearrangement links TRBV4-3 to TRBJ2-5; 8 bases fit TRBD1. The CDR3 is 16 residues long. Looked up from germline, CDR1 is LGHNA and CDR2 is YSLEER. The CDR3 spells CASSQDPQGVMETRYF. CDR3 sequence (DNA): TGCGCCAGCAGCCAAGATCCACAGGGGGTGATGGAGACCCGGTACTTC.

V and J are TRBV7-9 and TRBJ2-7, with TRBD2 as a possible D gene (6 bases). CDR1 is SEHNR and CDR2 is FQNEAQ in the germline V gene (reference sequence). This CDR3 spans 16 amino acids. Trimming stripped 2 bases from V and 6 bases from J, with 20 bases between. The CDR3 here is CASSLSLARSGCEQYF. CDR3 bases: TGTGCCAGCAGCTTAAGCCTAGCGCGCTCGGGGTGCGAGCAGTACTTC.

The rearrangement links TRBV20-1 to TRBJ2-7; 10 bases line up with TRBD2. Germline assignment: CDR1 DFQATT and CDR2 SNEGSKA (reference sequence). Trimming cost V 3 bases and J 5 bases; bases outside gene matches: 10. CDR3 length equals 15 residues. CDR3 coding DNA: TGCAGTGCTAGCGCCACTAGCGGGATGGGTGACGAGCAGTACTTC. Residues: CSASATSGMGDEQYF.

The V gene is TRBV6-2 or TRBV6-3, the J gene TRBJ1-2, with 7 bases fitting TRBD1. Germline assignment: CDR1 MNHEY and CDR2 SVGEGT. Trimming removed 6 bases from V and 2 bases from J; junction bases left unmatched: 12. The CDR3 length is 16 residues. The CDR3 region has the DNA TGTGCCAGCAGGCCCCTAGGGACAGCAAAAAACTATGGCTACACCTTC. It translates to CASRPLGTAKNYGYTF.

This clonotype occurred a few times. The chain recombines TRBV7-9 with TRBJ1-2, with D uncertain. V lost 1 base and J lost 3, with 6 bases in between. The CDR3 covers 13 residues. Germline loops: CDR1 SEHNR, CDR2 FQNEAQ (reference sequence). The CDR3 DNA reads TGTGCCAGCAGCTTAGACATCGACTATGGCTACACCTTC. It yields the protein CASSLDIDYGYTF.

This clonotype was recorded many times. The genes are TRBV5-1 and TRBJ1-1; D uncertain. V was shortened by 0 bases and J by 1 base, with 7 bases between the two germline ends. Germline V lookup: CDR1 SGHRS, CDR2 YFSETQ. This CDR3 contains 14 residues. CDR3 sequence reads: CASSLVGPNTEAFF. CDR3 bases: TGCGCCAGCAGCTTGGTTGGGCCGAACACTGAAGCTTTCTTT. Based on the CDR3 plus reference TRBV5-1 and TRBJ1-1, the full variable domain is KAGVTQTPRYLIKTRGQQVTLSCSPISGHRSVSWYQQTPGQGLQFLFEYFSETQRNKGNFPGRFSGRQFSNSRSEMNVSTLELGDSALYLCASSLVGPNTEAFFGQGTRLTVV.

This clonotype was observed a handful of times. This chain connects TRBV6-5 to TRBJ2-7; D ambiguous. Trimming stripped 10 bases from V and 2 bases from J, with 6 bases between. The germline gives CDR1 MNHEY, CDR2 SVGAGI. This CDR3 region has 10 residues. CDR3: CANDTYEQYF. The CDR3 region has the DNA TGTGCCAACGACACCTACGAGCAGTACTTC.

CDR3 amino acids: CATSRGGDSQNTEAFF. CDR3 in DNA: TGTGCCACCAGCAGAGGGGGGGACAGCCAGAACACTGAAGCTTTCTTT. V usage is TRBV15 and J usage is TRBJ1-1, with 7 positions matching TRBD1. V gave up 1 base and J gave up 1 base; unmatched junction bases: 6. This CDR3 region has 16 residues. CDR1 and CDR2 (germline): LNHNV, YYDKDF (reference sequence).

This clonotype was seen at least ten times. CDR3 region: CASSPNTGGIYNEQFF. The CDR3 DNA reads TGTGCCAGCAGCCCCAACACAGGGGGTATCTACAATGAGCAGTTCTTC. The rearrangement uses TRBV14 and TRBJ2-1; 8 bases agree with TRBD1. Germline V gives CDR1 SGHDN, CDR2 FVKESK. The V and J ends lost 4 bases and 3 bases, in that order; junction bases with no gene match: 8. The length of the CDR3 is 16 residues.

The chain uses TRBV28 and TRBJ2-5; either TRBD1 or TRBD2 may fit D (5 bases each). The CDR3 totals 16 residues. Germline loops: CDR1 MDHEN, CDR2 SYDVKM. The V gene lost 5 bases and the J gene lost 4 bases, with 20 bases spanning the gap. The CDR3 is CASSAPGAPTGETQYF. DNA for the CDR3: TGTGCCAGCAGTGCCCCCGGGGCACCGACGGGAGAGACCCAGTACTTC. Full variable domain (rest looked up from reference TRBV28 and TRBJ2-5): DVKVTQSSRYLVKRTGEKVFLECVQDMDHENMFWYRQDPGLGLRLIYFSYDVKMKEKGDIPEGYSVSREKKERFSLILESASTNQTSMYLCASSAPGAPTGETQYFGPGTRLLVL.

This clonotype was picked up a small number of times. This chain joins TRBV6-5 and TRBJ2-3, with D perhaps given as TRBD1 or TRBD2 (5 bases each). Germline V gene data show CDR1 as MNHEY and CDR2 as SVGAGI. This CDR3 contains 16 residues. V gave up 7 bases and J gave up 2 bases, with 19 bases separating them. This CDR3 reads CASTRTGTPTTDTQYF. DNA of the CDR3: TGTGCCAGCACCAGAACCGGGACCCCCACCACAGATACGCAGTATTTT.

J is TRBJ2-1 and V is TRBV5-5; 12 bases are shared with TRBD2. The CDR3 runs 19 residues. Germline V gene data show CDR1 as SGHKS and CDR2 as YYEKEE (reference sequence). V dropped 2 bases and J dropped 9; count of bases not matched to a gene: 18. CDR3 coding DNA: TGTGCCAGCAGCTTTATACTAGCGGGAGGTCCCGGGGGTTTTGGTGAGCAGTTCTTC. This gives the protein CASSFILAGGPGGFGEQFF. Full variable domain (missing parts from reference TRBV5-5 and TRBJ2-1): DAGVTQSPTHLIKTRGQQVTLRCSPISGHKSVSWYQQVLGQGPQFIFQYYEKEERGRGNFPDRFSARQFPNYSSELNVNALLLGDSALYLCASSFILAGGPGGFGEQFFGPGTRLTVL.

CDR3 region: CSARVGTDNSPLHF. For the CDR3, the DNA is TGCAGTGCTAGAGTAGGGACAGATAATTCACCCCTCCACTTT. The V and J genes are TRBV20-1 and TRBJ1-6, with 7 bases matching TRBD1. V was clipped by 1 base and J by 5 bases; unmatched bases: 2. There are 14 residues in the CDR3. Germline lookup yields CDR1 DFQATT and CDR2 SNEGSKA (reference sequence).

V gene TRBV6-2 or TRBV6-3 combines with J gene TRBJ2-3, with D possibly matching TRBD2 (6 bases). The germline CDR1 and CDR2 sequences are MNHEY and SVGEGT. The V end was cut by 7 bases, the J end by 2 bases, with 16 bases between. This CDR3 has 15 residues. The CDR3, as DNA: TGTGCCAGCACCGCCTGGGGACTGATCACAGATACGCAGTATTTT. This encodes CASTAWGLITDTQYF.

This clonotype was observed a handful of times. The chain recombines TRBV5-1 with TRBJ2-3; no clear D. CDR3 length: 13 amino acids. Germline loops: CDR1 SGHRS, CDR2 YFSETQ. V was cut by 6 bases and J by 5 bases, with 13 bases left in between. CDR3 nucleotides: TGCGCCAGCACCCCATTAGGTGGAGATACGCAGTATTTT. Its translation is CASTPLGGDTQYF.

This clonotype was seen a few times. The rearrangement joins TRBV4-2 to TRBJ2-5, with D perhaps given as TRBD1 or TRBD2 (6 bases each). Trimming shortened V by 4 bases and J by 4 bases, and 16 bases separated the two germline ends. Germline CDR1 LGHNA, CDR2 YNFKEQ. The CDR3 covers 15 residues. In DNA form, the CDR3 reads TGTGCCAGCAGCCCCCGCGTTGGGGGGCCAGAGACCCAGTACTTC. This translates into CASSPRVGGPETQYF.